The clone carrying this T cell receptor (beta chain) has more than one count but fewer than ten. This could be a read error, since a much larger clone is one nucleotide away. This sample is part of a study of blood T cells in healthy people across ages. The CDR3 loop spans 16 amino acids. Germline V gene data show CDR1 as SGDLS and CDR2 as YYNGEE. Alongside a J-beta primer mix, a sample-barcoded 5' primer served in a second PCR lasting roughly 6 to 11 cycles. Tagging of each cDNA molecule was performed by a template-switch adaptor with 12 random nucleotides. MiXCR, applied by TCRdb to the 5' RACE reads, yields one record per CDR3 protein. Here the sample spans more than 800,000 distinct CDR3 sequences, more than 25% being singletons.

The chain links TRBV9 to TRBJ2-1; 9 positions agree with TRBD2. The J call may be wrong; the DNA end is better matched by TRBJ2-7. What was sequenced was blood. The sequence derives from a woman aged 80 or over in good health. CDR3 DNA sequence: TGTGCCAGCAGCGTAGGCTGGCGGGGGGGCCTAAATGAGCAGTACTTC. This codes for CASSVGWRGGLNEQYF.